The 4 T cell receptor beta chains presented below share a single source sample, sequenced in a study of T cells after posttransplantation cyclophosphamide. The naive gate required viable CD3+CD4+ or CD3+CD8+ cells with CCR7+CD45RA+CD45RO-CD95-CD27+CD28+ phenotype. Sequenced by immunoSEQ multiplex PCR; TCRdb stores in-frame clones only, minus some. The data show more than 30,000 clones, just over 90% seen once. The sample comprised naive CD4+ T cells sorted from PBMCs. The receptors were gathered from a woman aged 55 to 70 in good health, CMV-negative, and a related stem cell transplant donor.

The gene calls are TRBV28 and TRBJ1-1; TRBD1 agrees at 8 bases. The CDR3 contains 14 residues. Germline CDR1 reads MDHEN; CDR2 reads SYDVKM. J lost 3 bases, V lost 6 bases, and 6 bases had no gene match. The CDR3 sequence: CASRPSGQDTEAFF. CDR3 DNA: TGTGCCAGCAGACCATCGGGACAGGACACTGAAGCTTTCTTT.

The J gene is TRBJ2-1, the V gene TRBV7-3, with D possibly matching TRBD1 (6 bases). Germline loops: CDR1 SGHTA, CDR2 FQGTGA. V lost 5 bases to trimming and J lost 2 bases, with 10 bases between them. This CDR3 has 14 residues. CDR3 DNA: TGTGCCAGCAGCCGGGGACAAACCTACAATGAGCAGTTCTTC. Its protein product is CASSRGQTYNEQFF.

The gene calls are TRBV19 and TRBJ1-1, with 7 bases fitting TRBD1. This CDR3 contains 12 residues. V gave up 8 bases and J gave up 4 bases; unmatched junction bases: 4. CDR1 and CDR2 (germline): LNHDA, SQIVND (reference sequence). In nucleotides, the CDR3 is TGTGCCAGTTACAGGGGAATCACTGAAGCTTTCTTT. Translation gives CASYRGITEAFF.

The CDR3: CASSLRSPGILGTDTQYF. CDR3 coding DNA: TGTGCCAGCAGTTTAAGATCCCCGGGGATTCTCGGCACAGATACGCAGTATTTT. The V and J genes are TRBV27 and TRBJ2-3; D possibly corresponds to TRBD2 (5 bases). Trimming removed 2 bases at V and 1 base at J, with 19 bases between. Looked up from germline, CDR1 is MNHEY and CDR2 is SMNVEV (reference sequence). CDR3 length: 18 residues.